This TCR beta chain came from a study of STAT5B mutations in CD4+ large granular lymphocyte leukemia. Study summary: Among healthy controls, a particular HLA allele went with more CDR3 'QG' motifs. Broader study findings: Top patient clones used TRBV06 genes more often: 8/27 versus 2/35 in controls.

The V gene lost 1 base and the J gene lost 6 bases, with 19 bases spanning the gap. CDR1 and CDR2 (germline): MGHRA, YSYEKL. This CDR3 comprises 17 residues. To note about this clone: Its antigen is unknown.

The survey-level immunoSEQ assay was used. The repertoire was sequenced with immunoSEQ multiplex PCR; TCRdb's copy has only in-frame clones and lacks some. The repertoire holds some 40,000 clones, 81% seen once, with approximately 4% in the top ten. The specimen sequenced was CD4+ T cells from blood buffy coats. The chain joins TRBV4-1 to TRBJ1-5; tentatively, D is TRBD1 (5 bases). The sequence came from a human donor in good health. Here the CDR3 DNA reads TGCGCCAGCAGCCAAGCCAGACCCCTTGTGGGGCCTCAGCCCCAGCATTTT. Amino acid sequence: CASSQARPLVGPQPQHF.